This TCR beta chain was sequenced for a study of siplizumab effects on memory and regulatory T cells. Study results and limitations: Naive T cells seemed more diverse than memory cells and seemed major alloresponse contributors. A significant reduction in alloreactive sequences traceable to unstimulated CD4+ memory cells was produced by siplizumab. A mean of about 70% of mappable alloreactive CD4+ clones were Treg-derived with siplizumab, compared with about 30% in controls.

As for this clone: Its antigen is undetermined.

Unstimulated naive, memory, effector memory and TEMRA subsets were sequenced, and this was done in a few donor pairs. TCRdb keeps only in-frame clones here, not all; method: immunoSEQ multiplex PCR. The sample yields tens of thousands of clones, around 96% seen once. The ends were cut back, 7 bases at V and 2 bases at J, with 11 bases in the middle. Germline V lookup: CDR1 SQVTM, CDR2 ANQGSEA. The CDR3 has 12 amino acids. The material sequenced was naive CD8+ T cells sorted from blood. The chain is built from TRBV29-1 and TRBJ1-2; no clear D gene. The origin of this receptor is a human donor in good health. The CDR3 loop reads CSAPDGNYGYTF. CDR3 in DNA: TGCAGCGCTCCGGACGGCAACTATGGCTACACCTTC.